This T cell receptor beta chain was captured by sequencing in a study of T cell changes during pregnancy in multiple sclerosis. CDR1 and CDR2 (germline): MNHNS, SASEGT. The junction had 4 bases not matched to a gene; V was cut back by 6 bases and J by 3 bases. The CDR3 covers 13 residues. TCRdb's table, derived via immunoSEQ multiplex PCR, lists solely in-frame clones and lacks some. The sample carries some 89,000 clones, about 94% recorded once. The receptor comes from a female donor with multiple sclerosis, enrolled in a pregnancy study. The input for sequencing was peripheral blood, taken in the third trimester of pregnancy. The V call is TRBV6-1, the J call TRBJ1-2, with 7 bases aligning to TRBD1. CDR3 nucleotides: TGTGCCAGCAGGAACAGGGGTGACTATGGCTACACCTTC. Its protein product is CASRNRGDYGYTF.